This TCR beta chain was profiled in a study of blood T cells in healthy people across ages. Study-level points and caveats: Diversity estimates drawn from one million T cells were deemed underestimates. Older individuals had lower TCR beta diversity per million T cells (the decline was roughly linear). Diversity of TCR beta correlated strongly with naive T cell percentage.

Germline V gene sequence: CDR1 SEHNR, CDR2 FQNEAQ (reference sequence). The CDR3 consists of 14 residues. V lost 1 base and J 4 bases, leaving 8 bases between the germline ends. With a J-beta primer mix and a sample-barcoded 5' primer, a second PCR ran about 7 to 12 cycles. One entry per CDR3 protein, called by TCRdb with MiXCR from the 5' RACE reads. Of 850,000 to 1,000,000 distinct CDR3 sequences detected, approximately 49% appear once; the ten largest clones hold about an eighth. In this sample, this clonotype turned up a few times. Its antigen is not known. The receptor comes from a man aged 25-45 years in good health. The V call is TRBV7-9, the J call TRBJ2-1, with D uncertain. Sequenced input: blood. DNA of the CDR3: TGTGCCAGCAGCTTAGACGCCAGGTACAATGAGCAGTTCTTC. Amino acids: CASSLDARYNEQFF.